One and the same sample provided the 24 T cell receptor beta chains below, sequenced in a study of blood T cell repertoires in COVID-19 (dated by TCRdb to about 2020). The library was built by means of the immunoSEQ multiplex PCR assay. Sourced from immuneACCESS, this table was stored by TCRdb with only in-frame sequences that have V and J called. A share of the clones is absent; for the studies checked, an unresolved V gene accounts for under half, and the remainder has no known explanation. This sample lists about 170,000 clones; 85% to 90% were detected once. The ten largest clonotypes hold just over 2.5% of the sample. Source material: peripheral blood. The source is a woman aged 80 or older with COVID-19, enrolled during active disease.

This clone was seen a few times. The chain links TRBV4-2 to TRBJ2-7; D is possibly TRBD1 (6 bases). CDR3 length: 14 amino acids. Deletions cut 3 bases from V and 2 bases from J, with 11 bases between. Germline V CDR1 and CDR2: LGHNA, YNFKEQ. In DNA, the CDR3 is TGTGCCAGCAGCCAGCAGACAGGACCCTACGAGCAGTACTTC. Translated: CASSQQTGPYEQYF.

This chain links TRBV19 with TRBJ1-5; 7 bases align to TRBD1. V lost 4 bases and J lost 6; bases outside the gene matches: 12. Germline CDR1 and CDR2: LNHDA and SQIVND (reference sequence). CDR3 length: 16 residues. The CDR3 loop reads CASSTLDRAVRQPQHF. As DNA, the CDR3 is TGTGCCAGTAGTACCCTCGACAGGGCAGTACGTCAGCCCCAGCATTTT.

Details on this clone: This same CDR3 is encoded by further DNA sequences in the sample. The chain carries TRBV7-2 and TRBJ1-4, with TRBD1 matching over 9 bases. This CDR3 comprises 14 residues. CDR1 SGHTA and CDR2 FQGNSA come from the germline V gene. The ends lost 5 bases at V and 5 bases at J; junction bases unmatched: 3. CDR3 amino acids: CASSLDRGNEKLFF. The CDR3 bases are TGTGCCAGCAGCCTGGACAGGGGAAATGAAAAACTGTTTTTT.

This clone was counted a few times. The sample has other DNA sequences that encode this CDR3 too. The rearrangement uses TRBV9 and TRBJ2-7; 8 bases align to TRBD1. Per germline, CDR1 SGDLS and CDR2 YYNGEE. The CDR3 consists of 14 residues. J lost 3 bases, V lost 0 bases, and 2 bases had no gene match. CDR3 nucleotide sequence: TGTGCCAGCAGCGTAGCTACAGGGGGCTACGAGCAGTACTTC. It codes for CASSVATGGYEQYF.

The V gene is TRBV7-3, the J gene TRBJ1-2; 9 nucleotides line up with TRBD1. Germline CDR1 SGHTA, CDR2 FQGTGA. The CDR3 has 14 amino acids. The J segment lost 4 bases and the V segment lost 2 bases, leaving 2 bases of the junction unmatched. Here the CDR3 reads CASSLGQGRYGYTF. Here the CDR3 DNA reads TGTGCCAGCAGCTTAGGACAGGGGCGCTATGGCTACACCTTC.

This clone was picked up a small number of times. The V gene is TRBV5-1, the J gene TRBJ2-1, with 8 nucleotides matching TRBD2. This CDR3 comprises 19 residues. The germline CDR1 and CDR2 sequences are SGHRS and YFSETQ. With 1 base clipped from V and 0 bases from J, the junction kept 12 bases outside the gene matches. The CDR3 DNA reads as TGCGCCAGCAGCTTGTTGCGCCGGACTAGCCTCAGCTCCTACAATGAGCAGTTCTTC. Its translation: CASSLLRRTSLSSYNEQFF.

The chain recombines TRBV29-1 with TRBJ2-1, with a possible D match to TRBD2 (6 bases). V lost 6 bases and J lost 0, with 18 bases in between. CDR1 and CDR2 from the germline V gene are SQVTM and ANQGSEA. The CDR3 totals 16 residues. The CDR3 bases are TGCAGCGTAGATGTAGGGTGGAGGGTCTCCTACAATGAGCAGTTCTTC. Translation: CSVDVGWRVSYNEQFF.

The gene calls are TRBV28 and TRBJ1-1; 7 positions agree with TRBD1. CDR3 length: 12 amino acids. V dropped 6 bases and J dropped 6; count of bases not matched to a gene: 4. Germline CDR1 and CDR2: MDHEN and SYDVKM. Here the CDR3 DNA reads TGTGCCAGCAGCCAGGGGGTGGCTGAAGCTTTCTTT. Protein: CASSQGVAEAFF. The full variable domain, its missing parts supplied by reference TRBV28 and TRBJ1-1, is DVKVTQSSRYLVKRTGEKVFLECVQDMDHENMFWYRQDPGLGLRLIYFSYDVKMKEKGDIPEGYSVSREKKERFSLILESASTNQTSMYLCASSQGVAEAFFGQGTRLTVV.

This chain links TRBV29-1 with TRBJ2-3; D is perhaps TRBD2 (6 bases). The CDR3 runs 14 residues. Trimming removed 0 bases from V and 3 bases from J, with 10 bases in between. The germline V gene encodes CDR1 SQVTM and CDR2 ANQGSEA. The CDR3 nucleotides read TGCAGCGTTGAAGACAGACTAGGGACAGATACGCAGTATTTT. Translating it yields CSVEDRLGTDTQYF.

CDR3 amino acids: CASGTLNNNEQFF. CDR3 coding DNA: TGTGCCAGCGGGACTCTCAACAACAATGAGCAGTTCTTC. J is TRBJ2-1 and V is TRBV5-6, with D perhaps TRBD2 (6 bases). The CDR3 is 13 residues long. V lost 7 bases to trimming and J lost 5 bases, with 13 bases between them. The germline gives CDR1 SGHDT, CDR2 YYEEEE.

The V and J genes are TRBV28 and TRBJ1-1; D ambiguous. Germline CDR1 and CDR2: MDHEN and SYDVKM. The CDR3 has 15 amino acids. The germline V and J ends were trimmed by 5 bases and 2 bases, with 15 bases remaining between them. CDR3 coding DNA: TGTGCCAGCAGTCTTCAACAGATAATCAACACTGAAGCTTTCTTT. Residues: CASSLQQIINTEAFF.

This sequence joins TRBV10-3 and TRBJ1-1; TRBD1 matches at 7 bases. This CDR3 spans 12 amino acids. J was trimmed by 5 bases and V by 10 bases; bases with no gene match: 7. Germline CDR1 is ENHRY and CDR2 is SYGVKD. The CDR3 is CATTTGFTEAFF. The CDR3 region has the DNA TGTGCCACAACGACAGGGTTTACTGAAGCTTTCTTT.

V gene TRBV9 combines with J gene TRBJ1-1; D may be TRBD1 (5 bases). This CDR3 has 19 residues. CDR1 is SGDLS and CDR2 is YYNGEE in the germline V gene. V gave up 1 base and J gave up 0 bases, with 22 bases separating them. The DNA for the CDR3 is TGTGCCAGCAGCGTAAGAGGGACGCCAACCCGGGGGGTGAACACTGAAGCTTTCTTT. As protein: CASSVRGTPTRGVNTEAFF.

The V and J genes are TRBV5-1 and TRBJ2-2; D perhaps matches TRBD1 (5 bases). The CDR3 contains 14 residues. The V gene lost 0 bases and the J gene lost 7 bases, with 10 bases spanning the gap. Germline lookup yields CDR1 SGHRS and CDR2 YFSETQ. CDR3 residues: CASSLVQGGGELFF. DNA of the CDR3: TGCGCCAGCAGCTTGGTTCAGGGCGGCGGGGAGCTGTTTTTT.

The J gene is TRBJ1-3, the V gene TRBV2, with D hard to call. The CDR3 spans 13 residues. V lost 2 bases to trimming and J lost 2 bases, with 4 bases between them. Germline lookup yields CDR1 SNHLY and CDR2 FYNNEI. This CDR3 is CASSEQTGNTIYF. The CDR3 DNA sequence: TGTGCCAGCAGTGAACAGACTGGAAACACCATATATTTT.

The rearrangement links TRBV18 to TRBJ2-7, with 9 bases aligning to TRBD1. CDR1 and CDR2 from the germline V gene are KGHSH and LQKENI. The CDR3 covers 13 residues. The V and J ends lost 7 bases and 2 bases, in that order; junction bases with no gene match: 3. The CDR3: CASLRTGAYEQYF. The CDR3 coding sequence is TGTGCCAGCTTACGGACAGGGGCCTACGAGCAGTACTTC.

The chain recombines TRBV2 with TRBJ2-1, with 11 bases lining up with TRBD2. Germline-derived CDR1 and CDR2 are SNHLY and FYNNEI. The trim removed 5 bases at V and 6 bases at J, leaving 9 bases unmatched. The CDR3 covers 16 residues. The CDR3 loop is CASSLSSGRALNEQFF. DNA of the CDR3: TGTGCCAGCAGTCTTAGTAGCGGGAGGGCCCTCAATGAGCAGTTCTTC.

The chain links TRBV28 to TRBJ2-7; 13 bases match TRBD2. Germline V gene sequence: CDR1 MDHEN, CDR2 SYDVKM. Trimming removed 4 bases from V and 2 bases from J; junction bases left unmatched: 5. The CDR3 loop spans 16 amino acids. CDR3 DNA sequence: TGTGCCAGCAGTTCCACCGGACTAGCGGGGGCCTACGAGCAGTACTTC. Its protein product is CASSSTGLAGAYEQYF.

The chain recombines TRBV27 with TRBJ2-3; D is perhaps TRBD2 (5 bases). Germline V CDR1 and CDR2: MNHEY, SMNVEV (reference sequence). The CDR3 spans 15 residues. Trimming took 5 bases from V and 0 from J, leaving 12 bases between them. Here the CDR3 DNA reads TGTGCCAGCAGTACCCTGGGCGGGAGCACAGATACGCAGTATTTT. This encodes CASSTLGGSTDTQYF.

This clone was counted between two and nine times. CDR3 bases: TGTGCCAGCAGCTTTCGGGGAGAACCCCACAATGAGCAGTTCTTC. This translates into CASSFRGEPHNEQFF. The chain is built from TRBV7-3 and TRBJ2-1; D perhaps matches TRBD2 (5 bases). Germline assignment: CDR1 SGHTA and CDR2 FQGTGA. V was cut by 3 bases and J by 5 bases, with 14 bases left in between. This CDR3 is built from 15 residues.

In this sample, this clone turned up once. The gene calls are TRBV27 and TRBJ2-7; 7 positions agree with TRBD1. V was pared by 6 bases and J by 0 bases, with 8 bases of the junction left unmatched. CDR1 and CDR2 from the germline V gene are MNHEY and SMNVEV (reference sequence). The CDR3 has 15 amino acids. The CDR3: CASRVGQVSSYEQYF. The DNA of the CDR3 is TGTGCCAGCAGAGTCGGACAGGTGAGCTCCTACGAGCAGTACTTC.

This rearrangement joins TRBV5-1 to TRBJ1-2; 10 bases agree with TRBD1. Germline V gene data show CDR1 as SGHRS and CDR2 as YFSETQ. The V gene end was trimmed by 4 bases and the J gene end by 4 bases; junction bases not matched to a gene: 7. This CDR3 has 15 amino acids. CDR3 amino acids: CASSPGTGEGYGYTF. The CDR3 nucleotides read TGCGCCAGCAGCCCGGGGACAGGGGAAGGCTATGGCTACACCTTC. The full variable domain, completed using reference TRBV5-1 and TRBJ1-2, is KAGVTQTPRYLIKTRGQQVTLSCSPISGHRSVSWYQQTPGQGLQFLFEYFSETQRNKGNFPGRFSGRQFSNSRSEMNVSTLELGDSALYLCASSPGTGEGYGYTFGSGTRLTVV.

This chain links TRBV3-1 (or the pseudogene TRBV3-2) with TRBJ2-2; 7 bases are shared with TRBD2. J was trimmed by 8 bases and V by 3 bases; bases with no gene match: 9. This CDR3 is 15 amino acids long. Germline assignment: CDR1 LGHDT and CDR2 YNNKEL (reference sequence). CDR3 loop: CASSQGRELSGELFF. CDR3 nucleotide sequence: TGTGCCAGCAGCCAGGGGCGGGAGCTTTCAGGGGAGCTGTTTTTT.

The chain couples TRBV6-2 or TRBV6-3 to TRBJ2-5; 8 positions match TRBD2. V shed 3 bases and J 5 bases; nucleotides not matched to a gene: 8. CDR3 length: 15 amino acids. CDR1 is MNHEY, CDR2 SVGEGT, per germline. CDR3 amino acids: CASSYPGTRRETQYF. CDR3 coding DNA: TGTGCCAGCAGTTATCCCGGGACTAGGAGGGAGACCCAGTACTTC.